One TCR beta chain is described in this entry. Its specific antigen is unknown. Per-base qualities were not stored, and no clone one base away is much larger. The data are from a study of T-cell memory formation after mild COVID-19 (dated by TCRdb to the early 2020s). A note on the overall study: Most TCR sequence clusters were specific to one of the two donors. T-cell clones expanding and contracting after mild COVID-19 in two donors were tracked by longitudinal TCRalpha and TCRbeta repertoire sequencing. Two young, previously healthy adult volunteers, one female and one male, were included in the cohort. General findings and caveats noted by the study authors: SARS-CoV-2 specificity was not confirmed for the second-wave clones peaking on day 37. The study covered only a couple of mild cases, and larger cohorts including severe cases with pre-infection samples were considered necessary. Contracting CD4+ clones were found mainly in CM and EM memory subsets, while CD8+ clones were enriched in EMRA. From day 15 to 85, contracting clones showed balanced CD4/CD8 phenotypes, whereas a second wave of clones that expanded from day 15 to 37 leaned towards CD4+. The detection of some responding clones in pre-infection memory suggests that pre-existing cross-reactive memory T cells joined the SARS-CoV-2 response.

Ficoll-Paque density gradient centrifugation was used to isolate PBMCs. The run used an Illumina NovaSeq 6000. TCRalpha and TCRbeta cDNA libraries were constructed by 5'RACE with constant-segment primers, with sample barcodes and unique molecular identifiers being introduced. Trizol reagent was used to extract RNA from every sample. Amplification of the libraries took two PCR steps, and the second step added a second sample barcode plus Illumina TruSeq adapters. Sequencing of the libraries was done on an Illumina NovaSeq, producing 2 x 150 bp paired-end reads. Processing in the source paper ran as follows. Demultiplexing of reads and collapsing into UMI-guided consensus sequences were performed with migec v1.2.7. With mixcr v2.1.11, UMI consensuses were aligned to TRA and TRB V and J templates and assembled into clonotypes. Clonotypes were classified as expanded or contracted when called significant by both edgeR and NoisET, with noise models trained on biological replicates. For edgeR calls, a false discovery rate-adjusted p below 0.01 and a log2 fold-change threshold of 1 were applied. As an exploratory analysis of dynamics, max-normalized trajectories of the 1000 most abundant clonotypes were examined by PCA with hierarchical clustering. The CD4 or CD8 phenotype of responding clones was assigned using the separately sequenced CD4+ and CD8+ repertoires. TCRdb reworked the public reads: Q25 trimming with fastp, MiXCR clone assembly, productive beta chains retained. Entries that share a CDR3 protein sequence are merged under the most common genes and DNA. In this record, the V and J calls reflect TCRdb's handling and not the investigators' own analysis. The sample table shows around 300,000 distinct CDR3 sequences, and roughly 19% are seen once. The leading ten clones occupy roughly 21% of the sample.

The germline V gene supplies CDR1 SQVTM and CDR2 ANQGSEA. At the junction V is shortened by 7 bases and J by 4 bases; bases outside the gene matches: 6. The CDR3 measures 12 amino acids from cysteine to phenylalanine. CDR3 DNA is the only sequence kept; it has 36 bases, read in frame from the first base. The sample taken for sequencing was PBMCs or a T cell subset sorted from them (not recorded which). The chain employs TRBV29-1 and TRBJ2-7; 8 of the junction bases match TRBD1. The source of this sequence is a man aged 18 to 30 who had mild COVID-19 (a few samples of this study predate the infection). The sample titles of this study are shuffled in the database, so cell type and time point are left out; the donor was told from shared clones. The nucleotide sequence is TGCAGCGCGGGGACAGGTGTTTACGAGCAGTACTTC. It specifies CSAGTGVYEQYF.